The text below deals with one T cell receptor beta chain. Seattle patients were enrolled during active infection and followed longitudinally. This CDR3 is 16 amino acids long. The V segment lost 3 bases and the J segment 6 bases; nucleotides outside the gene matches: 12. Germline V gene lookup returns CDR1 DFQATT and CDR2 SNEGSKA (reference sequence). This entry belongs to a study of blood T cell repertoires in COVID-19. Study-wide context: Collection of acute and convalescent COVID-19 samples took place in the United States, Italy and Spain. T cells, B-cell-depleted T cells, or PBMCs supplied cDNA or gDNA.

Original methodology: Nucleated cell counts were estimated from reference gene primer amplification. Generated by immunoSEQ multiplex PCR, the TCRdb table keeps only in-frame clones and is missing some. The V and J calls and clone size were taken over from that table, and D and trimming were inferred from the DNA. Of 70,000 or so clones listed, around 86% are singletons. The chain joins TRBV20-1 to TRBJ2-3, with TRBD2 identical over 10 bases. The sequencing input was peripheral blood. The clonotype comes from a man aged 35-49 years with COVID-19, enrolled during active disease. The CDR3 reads CSASITSGVLQDTQYF. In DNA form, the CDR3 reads TGCAGTGCTAGTATAACTAGCGGGGTTTTGCAGGATACGCAGTATTTT.